Listed here is a single T cell receptor beta chain. Germline values: CDR1 SGHRS, CDR2 YFSETQ. The V gene end was trimmed by 4 bases and the J gene end by 4 bases; junction bases not matched to a gene: 6. This CDR3 is 15 amino acids long. The data belong to a study of blood T cell repertoires in COVID-19. Overall study context: PBMCs, B-cell-depleted T cells, or T cells were the source of the cDNA or gDNA that made up the material.

Study processing details: Reference gene primer amplification yielded estimated nucleated cell counts. Repertoires were generated with immunoSEQ multiplex PCR, while TCRdb's copy carries only in-frame clones and drops some. That table gives V, J and clone size, and the DNA gave D and trimming. Of fewer than 200,000 clones listed, over 65% are singletons. The sequence was collected from an elderly woman with acute or convalescent COVID-19. Material for sequencing was peripheral blood. The rearrangement links TRBV5-1 to TRBJ2-1, with 9 bases matching TRBD2. CDR3 in amino acids: CASSMGLAAYNEQFF. The DNA for the CDR3 is TGCGCCAGCAGCATGGGACTAGCCGCGTACAATGAGCAGTTCTTC.